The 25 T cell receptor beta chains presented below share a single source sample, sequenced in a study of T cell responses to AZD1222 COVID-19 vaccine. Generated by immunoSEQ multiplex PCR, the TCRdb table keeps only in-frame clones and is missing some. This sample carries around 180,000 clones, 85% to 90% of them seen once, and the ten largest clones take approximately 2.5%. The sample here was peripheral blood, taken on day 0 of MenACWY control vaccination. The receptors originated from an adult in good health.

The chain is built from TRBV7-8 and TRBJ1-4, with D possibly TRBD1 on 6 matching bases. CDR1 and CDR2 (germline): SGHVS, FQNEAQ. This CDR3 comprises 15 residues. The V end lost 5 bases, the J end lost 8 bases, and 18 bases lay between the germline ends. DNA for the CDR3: TGTGCCAGCAGCCTACAAACGGGGGCGCGGGAAAAACTGTTTTTT. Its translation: CASSLQTGAREKLFF.

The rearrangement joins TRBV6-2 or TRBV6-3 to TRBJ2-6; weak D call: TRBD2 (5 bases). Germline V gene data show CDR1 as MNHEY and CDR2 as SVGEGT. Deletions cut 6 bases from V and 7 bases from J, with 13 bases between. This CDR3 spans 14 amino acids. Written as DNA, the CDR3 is TGTGCCAGCAGCGCCCCGTCGGGAGCCAACGTCCTGACTTTC. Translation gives CASSAPSGANVLTF.

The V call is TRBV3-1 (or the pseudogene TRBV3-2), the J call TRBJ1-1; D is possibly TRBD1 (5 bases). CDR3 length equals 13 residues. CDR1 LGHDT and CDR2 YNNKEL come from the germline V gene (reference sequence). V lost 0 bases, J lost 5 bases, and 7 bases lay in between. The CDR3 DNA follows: TGTGCCAGCAGCCAAGAGGGGCGGACTGAAGCTTTCTTT. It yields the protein CASSQEGRTEAFF.

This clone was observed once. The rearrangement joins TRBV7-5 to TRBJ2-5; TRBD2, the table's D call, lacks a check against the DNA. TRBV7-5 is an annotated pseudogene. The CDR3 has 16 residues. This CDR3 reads CARSVRSGKSQETQYF. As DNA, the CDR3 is TGTGCCAGAAGCGTACGTAGCGGGAAATCCCAAGAGACCCAGTACTTC.

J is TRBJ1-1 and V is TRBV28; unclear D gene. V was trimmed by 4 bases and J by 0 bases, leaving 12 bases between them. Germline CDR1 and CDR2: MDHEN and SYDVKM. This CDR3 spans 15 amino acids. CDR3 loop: CASSYHTTMNTEAFF. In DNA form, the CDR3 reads TGTGCCAGCAGTTACCACACAACCATGAACACTGAAGCTTTCTTT.

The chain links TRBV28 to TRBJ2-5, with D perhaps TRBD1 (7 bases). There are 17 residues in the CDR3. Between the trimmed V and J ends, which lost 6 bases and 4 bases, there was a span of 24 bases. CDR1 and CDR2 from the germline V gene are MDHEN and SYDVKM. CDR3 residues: CASSPRVEGAAGETQYF. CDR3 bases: TGTGCCAGCAGCCCCCGGGTGGAGGGGGCGGCAGGAGAGACCCAGTACTTC.

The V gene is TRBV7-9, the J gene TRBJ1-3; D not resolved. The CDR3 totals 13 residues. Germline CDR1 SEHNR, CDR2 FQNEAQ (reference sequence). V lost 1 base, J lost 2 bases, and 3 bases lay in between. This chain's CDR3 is CASSLGPGNTIYF. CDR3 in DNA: TGTGCCAGCAGCTTAGGCCCTGGAAACACCATATATTTT. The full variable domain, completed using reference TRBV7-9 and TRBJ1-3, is DTGVSQNPRHKITKRGQNVTFRCDPISEHNRLYWYRQTLGQGPEFLTYFQNEAQLEKSRLLSDRFSAERPKGSFSTLEIQRTEQGDSAMYLCASSLGPGNTIYFGEGSWLTVV.

CDR3 DNA sequence: TGTGCCAGCAGCTTAGGAACAGGGGGCCCGATCTACGAGCAGTACTTC. Translation gives CASSLGTGGPIYEQYF. V and J are TRBV11-1 and TRBJ2-7, with 9 bases fitting TRBD1. Germline V lookup: CDR1 SGHAT, CDR2 FQDESV (reference sequence). V was clipped by 1 base and J by 3 bases; unmatched bases: 7. The CDR3 length is 16 residues.

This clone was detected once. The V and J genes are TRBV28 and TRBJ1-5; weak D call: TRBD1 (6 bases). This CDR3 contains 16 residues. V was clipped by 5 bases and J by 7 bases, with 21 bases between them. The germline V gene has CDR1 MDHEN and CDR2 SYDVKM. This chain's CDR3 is CASSAFINRAGQPQHF. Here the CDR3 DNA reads TGTGCCAGCAGTGCTTTCATTAACAGGGCTGGGCAGCCCCAGCATTTT.

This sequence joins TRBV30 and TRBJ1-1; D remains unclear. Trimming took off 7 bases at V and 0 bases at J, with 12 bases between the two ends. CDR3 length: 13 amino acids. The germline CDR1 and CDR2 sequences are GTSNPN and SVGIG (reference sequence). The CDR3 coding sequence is TGTGCCTTTTACAGAAATATGAACACTGAAGCTTTCTTT. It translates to CAFYRNMNTEAFF. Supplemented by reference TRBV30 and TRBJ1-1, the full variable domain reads SQTIHQWPATLVQPVGSPLSLECTVEGTSNPNLYWYRQAAGRGLQLLFYSVGIGQISSEVPQNLSASRPQDRQFILSSKKLLLSDSGFYLCAFYRNMNTEAFFGQGTRLTVV.

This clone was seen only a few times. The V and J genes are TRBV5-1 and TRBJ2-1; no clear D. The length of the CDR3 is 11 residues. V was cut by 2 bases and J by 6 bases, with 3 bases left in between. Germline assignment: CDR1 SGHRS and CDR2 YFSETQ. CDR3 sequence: CASSLFNEQFF. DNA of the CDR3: TGCGCCAGCAGCTTATTCAATGAGCAGTTCTTC.

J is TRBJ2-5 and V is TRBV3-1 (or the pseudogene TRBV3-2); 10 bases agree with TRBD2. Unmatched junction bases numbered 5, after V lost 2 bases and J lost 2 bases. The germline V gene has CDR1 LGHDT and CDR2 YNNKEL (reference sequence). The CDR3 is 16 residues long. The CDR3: CASSQLAGAPQETQYF. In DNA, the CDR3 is TGTGCCAGCAGCCAACTAGCGGGAGCCCCACAAGAGACCCAGTACTTC.

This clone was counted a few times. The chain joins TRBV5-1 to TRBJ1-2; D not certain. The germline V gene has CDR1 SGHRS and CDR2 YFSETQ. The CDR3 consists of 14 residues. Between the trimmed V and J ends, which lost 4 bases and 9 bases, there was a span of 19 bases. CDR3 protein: CASSDGESLSRYTF. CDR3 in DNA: TGCGCCAGCAGCGATGGAGAGTCCCTCTCCCGCTACACCTTC.

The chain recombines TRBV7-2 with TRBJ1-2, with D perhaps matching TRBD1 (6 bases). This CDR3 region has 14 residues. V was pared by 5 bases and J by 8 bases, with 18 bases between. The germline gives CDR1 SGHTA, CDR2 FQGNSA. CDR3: CASSPRGAGTGYTF. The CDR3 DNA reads TGTGCCAGCAGCCCCCGGGGGGCAGGGACAGGCTACACCTTC.

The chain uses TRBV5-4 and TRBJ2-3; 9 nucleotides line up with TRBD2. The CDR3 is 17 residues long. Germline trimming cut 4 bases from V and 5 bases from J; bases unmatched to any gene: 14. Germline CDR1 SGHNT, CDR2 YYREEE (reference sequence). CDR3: CASSPYLGGRARDTQYF. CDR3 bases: TGTGCCAGCAGCCCTTATCTGGGCGGGAGGGCCCGAGATACGCAGTATTTT.

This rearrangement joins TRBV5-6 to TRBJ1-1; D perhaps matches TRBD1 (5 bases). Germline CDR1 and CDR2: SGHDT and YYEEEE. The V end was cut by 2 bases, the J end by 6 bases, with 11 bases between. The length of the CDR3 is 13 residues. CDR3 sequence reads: CASSFWGGAEAFF. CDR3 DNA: TGTGCCAGCAGCTTTTGGGGGGGAGCTGAAGCTTTCTTT.

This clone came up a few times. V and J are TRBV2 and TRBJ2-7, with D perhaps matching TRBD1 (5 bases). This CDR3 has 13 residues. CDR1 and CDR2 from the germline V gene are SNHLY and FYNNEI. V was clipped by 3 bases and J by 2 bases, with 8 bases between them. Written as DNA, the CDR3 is TGTGCCAGCAGTGAGGGGCCCCCCTACGAGCAGTACTTC. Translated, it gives CASSEGPPYEQYF.

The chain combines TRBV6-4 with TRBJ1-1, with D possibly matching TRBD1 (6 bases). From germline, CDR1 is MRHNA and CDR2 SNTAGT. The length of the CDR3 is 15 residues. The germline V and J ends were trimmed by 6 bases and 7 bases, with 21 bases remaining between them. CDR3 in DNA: TGTGCCAGCAGCCCAGACTTCTCGGGGGCTGTTGAAGCTTTCTTT. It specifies CASSPDFSGAVEAFF.

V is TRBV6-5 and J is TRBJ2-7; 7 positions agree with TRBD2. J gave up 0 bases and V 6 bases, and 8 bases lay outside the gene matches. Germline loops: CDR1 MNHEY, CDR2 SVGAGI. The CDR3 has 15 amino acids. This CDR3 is CASSSSGLSSYEQYF. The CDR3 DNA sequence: TGTGCCAGCAGCAGTAGCGGGTTAAGCTCCTACGAGCAGTACTTC.

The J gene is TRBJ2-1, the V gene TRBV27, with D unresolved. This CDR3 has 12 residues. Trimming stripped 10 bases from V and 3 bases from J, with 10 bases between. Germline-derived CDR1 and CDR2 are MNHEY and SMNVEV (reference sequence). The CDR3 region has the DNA TGTGCCATCGGGCAGATCTACAATGAGCAGTTCTTC. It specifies CAIGQIYNEQFF.

CDR3 loop: CASSLGQGRQTQHF. The CDR3 coding sequence is TGTGCCAGCAGTCTCGGACAGGGCAGGCAAACTCAGCATTTT. The V gene is TRBV6-5, the J gene TRBJ1-5, with 8 bases fitting TRBD1. Germline CDR1 reads MNHEY; CDR2 reads SVGAGI. Germline trimming cut 5 bases from V and 13 bases from J; bases unmatched to any gene: 13. The CDR3 totals 14 residues.

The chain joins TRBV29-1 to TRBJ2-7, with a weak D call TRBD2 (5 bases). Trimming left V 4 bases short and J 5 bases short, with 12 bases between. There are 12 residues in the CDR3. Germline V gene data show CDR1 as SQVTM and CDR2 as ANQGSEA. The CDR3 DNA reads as TGCAGCGTTGGGTCTCCCGGGAACGAGCAGTACTTC. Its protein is CSVGSPGNEQYF.

The CDR3 nucleotides read TGCGCCAGCAGCACCGAATCCAGGGAACTTACCTACGAGCAGTACTTC. Protein product: CASSTESRELTYEQYF. V gene TRBV5-1 combines with J gene TRBJ2-7; TRBD1 might be the D (5 bases). This CDR3 spans 16 amino acids. Germline CDR1 and CDR2: SGHRS and YFSETQ. The V gene lost 4 bases and the J gene lost 2 bases, with 19 bases spanning the gap.

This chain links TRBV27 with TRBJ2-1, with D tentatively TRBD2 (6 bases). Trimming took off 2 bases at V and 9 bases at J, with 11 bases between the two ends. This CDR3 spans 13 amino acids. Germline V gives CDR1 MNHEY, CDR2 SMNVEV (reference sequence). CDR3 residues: CASSLSLAREQFF. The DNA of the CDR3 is TGTGCCAGCAGTTTAAGCCTAGCGCGTGAGCAGTTCTTC.

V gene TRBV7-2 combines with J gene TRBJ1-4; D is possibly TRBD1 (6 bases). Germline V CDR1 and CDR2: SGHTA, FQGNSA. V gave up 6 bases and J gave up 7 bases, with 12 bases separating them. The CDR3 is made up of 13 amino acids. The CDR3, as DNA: TGTGCCAGCAGGGGGGCCGTTGGTGAAAAACTGTTTTTT. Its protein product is CASRGAVGEKLFF. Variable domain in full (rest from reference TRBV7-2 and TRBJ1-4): GAGVSQSPSNKVTEKGKDVELRCDPISGHTALYWYRQSLGQGLEFLIYFQGNSAPDKSGLPSDRFSAERTGGSVSTLTIQRTQQEDSAVYLCASRGAVGEKLFFGSGTQLSVL.